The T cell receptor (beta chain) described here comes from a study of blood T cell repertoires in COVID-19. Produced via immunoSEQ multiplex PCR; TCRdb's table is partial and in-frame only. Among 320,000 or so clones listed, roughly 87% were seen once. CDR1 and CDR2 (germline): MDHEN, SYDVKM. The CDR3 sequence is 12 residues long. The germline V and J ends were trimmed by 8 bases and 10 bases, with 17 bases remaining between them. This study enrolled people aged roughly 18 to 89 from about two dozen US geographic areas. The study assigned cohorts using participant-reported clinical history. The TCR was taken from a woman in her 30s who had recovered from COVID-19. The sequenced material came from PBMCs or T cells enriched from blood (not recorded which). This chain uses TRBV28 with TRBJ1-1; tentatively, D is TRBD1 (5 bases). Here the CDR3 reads CASGREGRGAFF. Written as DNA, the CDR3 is TGTGCCAGCGGCCGGGAGGGGCGCGGAGCTTTCTTT. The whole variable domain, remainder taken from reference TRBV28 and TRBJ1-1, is DVKVTQSSRYLVKRTGEKVFLECVQDMDHENMFWYRQDPGLGLRLIYFSYDVKMKEKGDIPEGYSVSREKKERFSLILESASTNQTSMYLCASGREGRGAFFGQGTRLTVV.